This T cell receptor beta chain was recorded in a study of CD8 T cells in ankylosing spondylitis. Note on this clonotype: What it binds is not known.

By quantitative 5'-RACE with molecular barcodes, the TCR beta libraries were made. TCRdb ran MiXCR on the 5' RACE reads and lists one entry per CDR3 protein. The table has 85,000 to 100,000 distinct CDR3 sequences, 7.5% to 9% seen once. This CDR3 comprises 16 residues. V dropped 5 bases and J dropped 10; count of bases not matched to a gene: 13. Germline lookup yields CDR1 SGHAT and CDR2 FQNNGV. Notes on the study in general: Researchers report that disease-linked clones proved CD8+ and relatively rare in peripheral blood. Matched ankylosing spondylitis synovial fluid reportedly contained a significantly enriched population of disease-linked clones. Ankylosing spondylitis blood appeared to be characterized by a TCR beta motif of about eight highly homologous variants.

V is TRBV11-2 and J is TRBJ2-1; 11 bases line up with TRBD2. Specimen: blood, either unsorted or a sorted T cell fraction (not recorded which). This TCR was sampled from a male donor with ankylosing spondylitis or in good health (not recorded which). In DNA form, the CDR3 reads TGTGCCAGCAGCCTCCTCACTAGCGGGGGAACCAGGGAGCAGTTCTTC. It is translated as CASSLLTSGGTREQFF.